This T cell receptor (beta chain) was obtained from a study of cytomegalovirus exposure and HLA in healthy donors. Points from the study as a whole: The investigators catalogued about 170 TCR beta chains as cytomegalovirus-associated. Later work associated around 18,000 TCR beta sequences with HLA alleles at 0.05 false discovery rate.

The PCR contained 60 Vbeta and 13 Jbeta primers. This table comes from immunoSEQ multiplex PCR, and its TCRdb copy is limited to in-frame clones, with some not included. Of 100,000 to 140,000 clones in the sample, 77% were seen once. Note on this clone: Antigen: not known.

Germline V gene data show CDR1 as LNHDA and CDR2 as SQIVND (reference sequence). CDR3 length: 13 residues. V lost 4 bases and J lost 6, with 11 bases in between. The V call is TRBV19, the J call TRBJ2-3; perhaps TRBD1 as D (6 bases). Sequenced material: PBMCs. This receptor was taken from a male donor in good health and CMV-seronegative. The CDR3: CASSKTTGDTQYF. Written as DNA, the CDR3 is TGTGCCAGTAGTAAAACCACAGGGGATACGCAGTATTTT.